This T cell receptor (beta chain) stems from a study of CD8 T cells in Susac syndrome. Blood CD8+ and CD4+ T cells underwent high-throughput TCR beta sequencing. Purification of the CD8+ and CD4+ T cells relied on negative isolation, and TEMRA cells underwent FACS enrichment. Per the germline V gene, CDR1 is SGHDN and CDR2 is FVKESK. V was pared by 1 base and J by 7 bases, with 7 bases between. This CDR3 is built from 12 residues. An amount of RNA that ranged from roughly 0.45 to 1 ug was reverse transcribed with random hexamers. immunoSEQ multiplex PCR amplified TCR beta CDR3 across 54 Vbeta, 13 Jbeta. Via MiXCR, TCRdb re-called the immunoSEQ multiplex PCR reads, giving one row per CDR3 protein. Of over 95,000 distinct CDR3 sequences listed, 92% are singletons.

This chain uses TRBV14 with TRBJ1-1; D unclear. Sequencing was carried out using CD8+ T cells from PBMCs. The origin of this receptor is a human donor in good health. CDR3 in DNA: TGTGCCAGCAGCCAAGGGGGAGTTGAAGCTTTCTTT. Its translation: CASSQGGVEAFF. Full variable domain (remainder filled in from reference TRBV14 and TRBJ1-1): EAGVTQFPSHSVIEKGQTVTLRCDPISGHDNLYWYRRVMGKEIKFLLHFVKESKQDESGMPNNRFLAERTGGTYSTLKVQPAELEDSGVYFCASSQGGVEAFFGQGTRLTVV.